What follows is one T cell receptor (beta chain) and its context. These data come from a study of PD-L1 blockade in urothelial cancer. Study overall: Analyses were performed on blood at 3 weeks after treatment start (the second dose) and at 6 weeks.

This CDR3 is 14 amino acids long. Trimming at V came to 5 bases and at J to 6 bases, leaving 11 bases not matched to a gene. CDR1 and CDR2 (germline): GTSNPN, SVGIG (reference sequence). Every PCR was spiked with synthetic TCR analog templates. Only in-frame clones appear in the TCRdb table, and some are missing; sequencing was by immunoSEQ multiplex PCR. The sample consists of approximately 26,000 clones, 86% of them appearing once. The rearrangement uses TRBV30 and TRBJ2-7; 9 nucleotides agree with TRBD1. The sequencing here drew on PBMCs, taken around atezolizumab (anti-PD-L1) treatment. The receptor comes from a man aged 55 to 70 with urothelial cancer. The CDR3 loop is CAWDVEQGASEQYF. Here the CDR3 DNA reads TGTGCCTGGGACGTCGAACAGGGGGCCAGCGAGCAGTACTTC.